The 32 T cell receptor beta chains in this list originate from one sample, sequenced in a study of blood T cell repertoires in COVID-19. TCRdb's table, derived via immunoSEQ multiplex PCR, lists solely in-frame clones and lacks some. This sample has about 33,000 clones, with 85% to 90% found just once. Sequencing was performed on peripheral blood. Source of these receptors: a man in his 70s with acute or convalescent COVID-19.

V usage is TRBV7-2 and J usage is TRBJ2-2; 7 nucleotides agree with TRBD2. The CDR3 length is 15 residues. J gave up 1 base and V 4 bases, and 3 bases lay outside the gene matches. The germline gives CDR1 SGHTA, CDR2 FQGNSA. Here the CDR3 DNA reads TGTGCCAGCAGCTCGAGCGGGGTGAACACCGGGGAGCTGTTTTTT. It encodes CASSSSGVNTGELFF.

The chain carries TRBV7-3 and TRBJ1-6; D uncertain. The CDR3 loop spans 16 amino acids. V dropped 1 base and J dropped 6 bases, with 13 bases sitting between them. Germline-derived CDR1 and CDR2 are SGHTA and FQGTGA. CDR3 DNA: TGTGCCAGCAGCTTAAACGGGCCGGGGATTAATTCACCCCTCCACTTT. It specifies CASSLNGPGINSPLHF. The variable domain in full, completed from reference TRBV7-3 and TRBJ1-6, reads GAGVSQTPSNKVTEKGKYVELRCDPISGHTALYWYRQSLGQGPEFLIYFQGTGAADDSGLPNDRFFAVRPEGSVSTLKIQRTERGDSAVYLCASSLNGPGINSPLHFGNGTRLTVT.

This clone was detected only once. The CDR3 nucleotides are TGTGCCAGCAGCTTGCGAGCAGATACGCAGTATTTT. Protein: CASSLRADTQYF. The chain is built from TRBV5-8 and TRBJ2-3; unclear D gene. Germline V gene sequence: CDR1 SGHTS, CDR2 YDEGEE. This CDR3 has 12 residues. V lost 1 base, J lost 4 bases, and 4 bases lay in between.

This clone was observed once. This sequence joins TRBV20-1 and TRBJ2-1, with D unclear. CDR3 length: 11 amino acids. The V end was cut by 3 bases, the J end by 8 bases, with 8 bases between. CDR1 DFQATT and CDR2 SNEGSKA come from the germline V gene (reference sequence). In DNA, the CDR3 is TGCAGTGCTAGTGTCCTCGATGAGCAGTTCTTC. It yields the protein CSASVLDEQFF.

Comment on this clone: A read error may account for a junction end that differs from germline. CDR3 amino acids: CASSEELGVYGYTF. The CDR3 region has the DNA TGCGCCAGCAGCGAAGAGTTAGGGGTCTATGGCTACACCTTC. The rearrangement links TRBV4-1 to TRBJ1-2, with a tentative D call TRBD1 (5 bases). Germline V gene data show CDR1 as MGHRA and CDR2 as YSYEKL. The CDR3 contains 14 residues.

The chain is built from TRBV11-2 and TRBJ2-1; tentatively, D is TRBD2 (6 bases). The germline CDR1 and CDR2 sequences are SGHAT and FQNNGV. V was cut by 7 bases and J by 9 bases, with 16 bases left in between. CDR3 length: 13 amino acids. This CDR3 reads CASTELLGGEQFF. As DNA, the CDR3 is TGTGCCAGCACCGAACTTCTCGGGGGTGAGCAGTTCTTC.

The chain recombines TRBV7-2 with TRBJ2-7; no firm D call. Germline assignment: CDR1 SGHTA and CDR2 FQGNSA. The V end lost 5 bases, the J end lost 6 bases, and 17 bases lay between the germline ends. The CDR3 spans 14 residues. CDR3 in amino acids: CASSLPNEIREQYF. The CDR3 DNA reads TGTGCCAGCAGCCTGCCGAACGAGATCCGCGAGCAGTACTTC.

This chain uses TRBV19 with TRBJ2-7; D is possibly TRBD2 (5 bases). Germline V gene sequence: CDR1 LNHDA, CDR2 SQIVND (reference sequence). The CDR3 extends over 15 amino acids. The germline V and J ends were trimmed by 6 bases and 0 bases, with 15 bases remaining between them. The CDR3 DNA follows: TGTGCCAGTAGACCCCAAGACTACTCCTCCTACGAGCAGTACTTC. This gives the protein CASRPQDYSSYEQYF.

The genes are TRBV7-2 and TRBJ2-2; TRBD2 matches 16 bases. The CDR3 spans 18 residues. The germline gives CDR1 SGHTA, CDR2 FQGNSA. Trimming cost V 5 bases and J 7 bases; bases outside gene matches: 10. As DNA, the CDR3 is TGTGCCAGCAGCCAGACGGGACTAGCGGGAGGGGGGAACGGGGAGCTGTTTTTT. Translating gives CASSQTGLAGGGNGELFF. Together with reference TRBV7-2 and TRBJ2-2, the CDR3 gives the full variable domain: GAGVSQSPSNKVTEKGKDVELRCDPISGHTALYWYRQSLGQGLEFLIYFQGNSAPDKSGLPSDRFSAERTGGSVSTLTIQRTQQEDSAVYLCASSQTGLAGGGNGELFFGEGSRLTVL.

The chain couples TRBV18 to TRBJ1-2; a weak D match, TRBD1 (5 bases). This CDR3 spans 15 amino acids. The V gene's germline CDR1 is KGHSH and CDR2 LQKENI. Trimming removed 3 bases at V and 3 bases at J, with 14 bases between. CDR3 in amino acids: CASSPSAGGDYGYTF. The CDR3 DNA reads TGTGCCAGCTCACCTTCGGCCGGGGGGGACTATGGCTACACCTTC.

This chain links TRBV10-3 with TRBJ1-4; a weak D match, TRBD1 (5 bases). Deletions cut 7 bases from V and 7 bases from J, with 13 bases between. CDR1 is ENHRY, CDR2 SYGVKD, per germline. CDR3 length equals 13 residues. The CDR3 protein is CAINTGPGEKLFF. The CDR3 DNA sequence: TGTGCCATCAACACAGGCCCAGGTGAAAAACTGTTTTTT.

The chain recombines TRBV6-2 or TRBV6-3 with TRBJ2-2; D not resolved. The CDR3 is made up of 14 amino acids. The V gene lost 5 bases and the J gene lost 1 base, with 8 bases spanning the gap. Germline-derived CDR1 and CDR2 are MNHEY and SVGEGT. The CDR3 protein is CASSDTRNTGELFF. DNA of the CDR3: TGTGCCAGCAGTGACACACGGAACACCGGGGAGCTGTTTTTT.

V and J are TRBV15 and TRBJ1-2; D gene uncertain. The ends were cut back, 2 bases at V and 1 base at J, with 8 bases in the middle. The CDR3 extends over 14 amino acids. The germline V gene has CDR1 LNHNV and CDR2 YYDKDF (reference sequence). The CDR3 DNA sequence: TGTGCCACCAGCAGACCTGGCATTAACTATGGCTACACCTTC. The encoded protein is CATSRPGINYGYTF.

The V gene is TRBV16, the J gene TRBJ1-4; unclear D gene. The V end was cut by 6 bases, the J end by 7 bases, with 15 bases between. CDR1 and CDR2 (germline): KGHSY, FQNENV. The CDR3 runs to 14 residues. This chain's CDR3 is CASSPRETGEKLFF. The DNA for the CDR3 is TGTGCCAGCAGTCCGCGGGAGACTGGTGAAAAACTGTTTTTT.

This clone appeared once. This CDR3 reads CSVEGAGTEAFF. DNA for the CDR3: TGCAGCGTTGAGGGTGCGGGCACTGAAGCTTTCTTT. The chain combines TRBV29-1 with TRBJ1-1; the D is unclear. This CDR3 has 12 amino acids. Trimming took off 3 bases at V and 4 bases at J, with 9 bases between the two ends. Germline assignment: CDR1 SQVTM and CDR2 ANQGSEA.

The J gene is TRBJ1-2, the V gene TRBV6-5, with unresolved D. Germline V gene sequence: CDR1 MNHEY, CDR2 SVGAGI. There are 13 residues in the CDR3. V lost 7 bases and J lost 2, with 11 bases in between. The CDR3 region has the DNA TGTGCCAGCACCCCGGGTGGGAACTATGGCTACACCTTC. Encoded protein: CASTPGGNYGYTF.

V gene TRBV3-1 (or the pseudogene TRBV3-2) combines with J gene TRBJ2-1, with TRBD2 matching 16 bases. Germline CDR1 LGHDT, CDR2 YNNKEL (reference sequence). This CDR3 comprises 18 residues. V shed 4 bases and J 0 bases; nucleotides not matched to a gene: 3. CDR3 DNA: TGTGCCAGCAGCCTGGGACTAGCGGGAGGGCCCTCCTACAATGAGCAGTTCTTC. This encodes CASSLGLAGGPSYNEQFF.

Remarks on this clone: With a much larger clone just one base away, this may be a read error. The V gene is TRBV5-8, the J gene TRBJ2-7; D not resolved. Trimming shortened V by 0 bases and J by 6 bases, and 16 bases separated the two germline ends. The CDR3 sequence is 15 residues long. The germline V gene has CDR1 SGHTS and CDR2 YDEGEE. DNA of the CDR3: TGTGCCAGCAGCTTGGAGGCGGAGCCTTGGCGCGAGCAGTACTTC. This sequence encodes CASSLEAEPWREQYF.

This clone was counted a single time. This sequence joins TRBV7-9 and TRBJ1-5; 8 nucleotides line up with TRBD1. With V trimmed by 7 bases and J by 6 bases, 8 bases remained unmatched. The CDR3 is 14 residues long. Germline CDR1 reads SEHNR; CDR2 reads FQNEAQ (reference sequence). Here the CDR3 reads CASTPDRESQPQHF. The CDR3 DNA sequence: TGTGCCAGCACCCCGGACAGGGAGTCTCAGCCCCAGCATTTT.

This rearrangement joins TRBV18 to TRBJ2-5; D uncertain. Germline lookup yields CDR1 KGHSH and CDR2 LQKENI. Deletions cut 6 bases from V and 0 bases from J, with 2 bases between. This CDR3 has 11 amino acids. The CDR3 loop is CASSDQETQYF. CDR3 coding DNA: TGTGCCAGCTCCGACCAAGAGACCCAGTACTTC.

The chain combines TRBV2 with TRBJ1-3, with D maybe TRBD1 (6 bases). The CDR3 is 14 residues long. Trimming stripped 5 bases from V and 4 bases from J, with 12 bases between. Germline V gives CDR1 SNHLY, CDR2 FYNNEI. DNA of the CDR3: TGTGCCAGCAGTACAGGGCTGGAAGGAAACACCATATATTTT. It encodes CASSTGLEGNTIYF.

The chain has TRBV5-1 and TRBJ2-7, with 10 bases fitting TRBD2. Germline assignment: CDR1 SGHRS and CDR2 YFSETQ. The ends lost 3 bases at V and 4 bases at J; junction bases unmatched: 7. The CDR3 runs to 15 residues. The DNA of the CDR3 is TGCGCCAGCAGCTCCGGACTAGCGGTAGTGTACGAGCAGTACTTC. It is translated as CASSSGLAVVYEQYF. Full variable domain (remainder filled in from reference TRBV5-1 and TRBJ2-7): KAGVTQTPRYLIKTRGQQVTLSCSPISGHRSVSWYQQTPGQGLQFLFEYFSETQRNKGNFPGRFSGRQFSNSRSEMNVSTLELGDSALYLCASSSGLAVVYEQYFGPGTRLTVT.

The chain is built from TRBV11-2 and TRBJ1-4; unclear D gene. This CDR3 has 14 residues. Trimming took off 5 bases at V and 7 bases at J, with 14 bases between the two ends. CDR1 is SGHAT and CDR2 is FQNNGV in the germline V gene. CDR3 region: CASSPRGIGEKLFF. The CDR3 DNA reads TGTGCCAGCAGCCCCCGGGGAATTGGTGAAAAACTGTTTTTT. The whole variable domain, remainder taken from reference TRBV11-2 and TRBJ1-4, is EAGVAQSPRYKIIEKRQSVAFWCNPISGHATLYWYQQILGQGPKLLIQFQNNGVVDDSQLPKDRFSAERLKGVDSTLKIQPAKLEDSAVYLCASSPRGIGEKLFFGSGTQLSVL.

V usage is TRBV5-1 and J usage is TRBJ2-7; D not certain. The V end was cut by 0 bases, the J end by 3 bases, with 4 bases between. CDR3 length equals 12 residues. The germline CDR1 and CDR2 sequences are SGHRS and YFSETQ. The CDR3, as DNA: TGCGCCAGCAGCTTGGCCAGCTACGAGCAGTACTTC. Translated, it gives CASSLASYEQYF.

CDR3 nucleotides: TGCAGCGTTGAAGCCCTCGCGGGGTCTGAAAAACTGTTTTTT. Translating it yields CSVEALAGSEKLFF. This sequence joins TRBV29-1 and TRBJ1-4, with no clear D. CDR1 is SQVTM and CDR2 is ANQGSEA in the germline V gene. Trimming took off 1 base at V and 7 bases at J, with 13 bases between the two ends. The CDR3 has 14 residues. The entire variable domain, with the rest obtained from reference TRBV29-1 and TRBJ1-4, is as follows: SAVISQKPSRDICQRGTSLTIQCQVDSQVTMMFWYRQQPGQSLTLIATANQGSEATYESGFVIDKFPISRPNLTFSTLTVSNMSPEDSSIYLCSVEALAGSEKLFFGSGTQLSVL.

The chain has TRBV2 and TRBJ2-2; TRBD1 might be the D (6 bases). The CDR3 has 16 residues. V was cut by 4 bases and J by 4 bases, with 16 bases left in between. From germline, CDR1 is SNHLY and CDR2 FYNNEI. This CDR3 reads CASSGFEGVGTGELFF. The CDR3, as DNA: TGTGCCAGCAGTGGTTTTGAGGGGGTAGGCACCGGGGAGCTGTTTTTT.

Of note for this clone: A read error may produce the germline difference seen at one junction end. The chain carries TRBV10-3 and TRBJ1-1; 9 bases match TRBD1. Germline CDR1 ENHRY, CDR2 SYGVKD. This CDR3 is built from 13 residues. Written as DNA, the CDR3 is TGTGCCATCAGTGAGGGGACCGGACAGGGGATGATCTTT. Translated: CAISEGTGQGMIF.

V usage is TRBV5-1 and J usage is TRBJ1-3; 7 bases map to TRBD1. Germline V gene data show CDR1 as SGHRS and CDR2 as YFSETQ. After removal of 4 bases from V and 3 bases from J, the junction contained 4 bases not matched to a gene. There are 14 residues in the CDR3. The CDR3 reads CASSPGTDGNTIYF. The CDR3, as DNA: TGCGCCAGCAGCCCGGGGACAGATGGAAACACCATATATTTT.

This chain links TRBV6-6 with TRBJ2-7; tentatively, D is TRBD1 (6 bases). Germline V gene data show CDR1 as MNHNY and CDR2 as SVGAGI (reference sequence). The V gene lost 4 bases and the J gene lost 3 bases, with 10 bases spanning the gap. This CDR3 comprises 13 residues. CDR3 sequence: CASSSDSHYEQYF. In nucleotides, the CDR3 is TGTGCCAGCAGTTCGGACAGCCACTACGAGCAGTACTTC.

V and J are TRBV5-1 and TRBJ1-2; 8 bases map to TRBD1. The CDR3 is made up of 15 amino acids. With V trimmed by 4 bases and J by 2 bases, 7 bases remained unmatched. Germline lookup yields CDR1 SGHRS and CDR2 YFSETQ. CDR3 region: CASSPRQGFNYGYTF. The CDR3 bases are TGCGCCAGCAGCCCCCGACAGGGGTTCAACTATGGCTACACCTTC.

J is TRBJ2-5 and V is TRBV5-6, with 7 bases identical to TRBD2. After removal of 3 bases from V and 6 bases from J, the junction contained 14 bases not matched to a gene. CDR1 SGHDT and CDR2 YYEEEE come from the germline V gene. The length of the CDR3 is 16 residues. CDR3 amino acids: CASSWGSGSNGKTQYF. CDR3 bases: TGTGCCAGCAGCTGGGGTAGCGGGTCTAACGGAAAGACCCAGTACTTC.

The V gene is TRBV6-5, the J gene TRBJ1-2; tentatively, D is TRBD1 (6 bases). Trimming stripped 4 bases from V and 4 bases from J, with 16 bases between. This CDR3 spans 15 amino acids. CDR1 and CDR2 from the germline V gene are MNHEY and SVGAGI. The CDR3 coding sequence is TGTGCCAGCAGTTCCTCCGACAGGTTTTTCTATGGCTACACCTTC. Its protein is CASSSSDRFFYGYTF.